This T cell receptor beta chain stems from a study of shared clonotypes between healthy human individuals. The table came from immunoSEQ multiplex PCR; TCRdb's copy has only in-frame clones and leaves some out. Of 1.5 million to 1.9 million clones in the sample, under 99% were seen once. All the donors were Caucasian adults who lived in Nashville, Tennessee. This CDR3 region has 13 residues. Trimming pared 6 bases from V and 3 bases from J, leaving 12 bases between. Germline CDR1 reads MDHEN; CDR2 reads SYDVKM. The receptor was isolated from a man aged 25-40 years in good health. The sequenced material came from naive CD4+ T cells sorted from blood. The subset denotes: CD45RA+ positively selected. The chain employs TRBV28 and TRBJ2-7; the D gene is possibly TRBD1 (6 bases). The CDR3 is CASRMTGIYEQYF. The CDR3 DNA follows: TGTGCCAGCAGGATGACAGGCATCTACGAGCAGTACTTC.